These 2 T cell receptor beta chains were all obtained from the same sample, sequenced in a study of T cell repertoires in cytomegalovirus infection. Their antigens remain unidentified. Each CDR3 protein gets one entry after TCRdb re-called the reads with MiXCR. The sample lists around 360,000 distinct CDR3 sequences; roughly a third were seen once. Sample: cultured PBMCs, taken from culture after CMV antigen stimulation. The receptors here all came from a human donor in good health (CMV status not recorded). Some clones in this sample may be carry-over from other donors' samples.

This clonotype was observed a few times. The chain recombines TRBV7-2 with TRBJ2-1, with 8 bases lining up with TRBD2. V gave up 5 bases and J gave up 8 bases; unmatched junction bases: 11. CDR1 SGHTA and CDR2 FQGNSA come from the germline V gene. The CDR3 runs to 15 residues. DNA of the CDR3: TGTGCCAGCAGCCTTGGGGCTAGCGGGCGGTATGAGCAGTTCTTC. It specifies CASSLGASGRYEQFF. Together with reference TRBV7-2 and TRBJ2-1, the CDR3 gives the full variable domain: GAGVSQSPSNKVTEKGKDVELRCDPISGHTALYWYRQSLGQGLEFLIYFQGNSAPDKSGLPSDRFSAERTGGSVSTLTIQRTQQEDSAVYLCASSLGASGRYEQFFGPGTRLTVL.

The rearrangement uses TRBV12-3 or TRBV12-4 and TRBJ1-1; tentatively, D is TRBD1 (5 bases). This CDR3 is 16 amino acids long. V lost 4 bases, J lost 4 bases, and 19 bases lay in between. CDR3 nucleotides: TGTGCCAGCAGTTCGGACATGAGTGGGTTGGGCACTGAAGCTTTCTTT. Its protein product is CASSSDMSGLGTEAFF.